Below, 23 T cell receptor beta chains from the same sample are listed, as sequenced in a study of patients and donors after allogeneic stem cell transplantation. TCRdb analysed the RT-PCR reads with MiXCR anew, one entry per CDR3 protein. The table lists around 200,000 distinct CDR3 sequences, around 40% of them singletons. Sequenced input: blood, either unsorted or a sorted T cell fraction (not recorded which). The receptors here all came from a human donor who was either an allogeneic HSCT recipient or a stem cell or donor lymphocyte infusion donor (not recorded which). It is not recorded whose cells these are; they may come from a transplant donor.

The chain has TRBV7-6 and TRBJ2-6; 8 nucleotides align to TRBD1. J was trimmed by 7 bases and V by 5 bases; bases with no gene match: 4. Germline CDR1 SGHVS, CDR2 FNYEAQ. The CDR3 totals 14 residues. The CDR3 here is CASSLGQGANVLTF. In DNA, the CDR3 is TGTGCCAGCAGCCTCGGACAGGGAGCCAACGTCCTGACTTTC.

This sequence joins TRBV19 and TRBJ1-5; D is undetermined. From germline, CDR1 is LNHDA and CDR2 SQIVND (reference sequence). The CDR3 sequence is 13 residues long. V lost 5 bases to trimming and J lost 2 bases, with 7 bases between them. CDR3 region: CASSDDRNQPQHF. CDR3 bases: TGTGCCAGTAGTGACGATCGCAATCAGCCCCAGCATTTT.

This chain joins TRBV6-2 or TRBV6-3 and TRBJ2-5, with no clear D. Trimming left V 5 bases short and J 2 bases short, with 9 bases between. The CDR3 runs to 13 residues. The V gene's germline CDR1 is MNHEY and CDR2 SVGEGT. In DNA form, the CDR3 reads TGTGCCAGCAGTCGAGGATTTCAAGAGACCCAGTACTTC. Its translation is CASSRGFQETQYF.

CDR3 residues: CASSSGHGLPLHF. The CDR3 DNA sequence: TGCGCCAGCAGCTCCGGACATGGGCTACCCCTCCACTTT. The rearrangement uses TRBV5-1 and TRBJ1-6, with a tentative D call TRBD1 (5 bases). Trimming cost V 3 bases and J 12 bases, with 13 bases left between them. The CDR3 spans 13 residues. Looked up from germline, CDR1 is SGHRS and CDR2 is YFSETQ.

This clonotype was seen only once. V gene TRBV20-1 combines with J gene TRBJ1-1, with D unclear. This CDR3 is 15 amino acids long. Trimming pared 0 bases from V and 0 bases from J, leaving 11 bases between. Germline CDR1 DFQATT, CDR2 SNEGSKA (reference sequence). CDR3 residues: CSARDQAVLNTEAFF. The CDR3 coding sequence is TGCAGTGCTAGAGATCAAGCGGTTTTGAACACTGAAGCTTTCTTT.

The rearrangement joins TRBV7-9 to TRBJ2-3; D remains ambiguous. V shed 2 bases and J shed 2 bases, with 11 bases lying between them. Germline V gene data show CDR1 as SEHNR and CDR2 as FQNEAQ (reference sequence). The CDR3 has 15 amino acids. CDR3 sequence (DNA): TGTGCCAGCAGCTTACTTCGTACCATCACAGATACGCAGTATTTT. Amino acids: CASSLLRTITDTQYF.

The CDR3 loop reads CASSSVPGPLHF. The CDR3 DNA reads TGCGCCAGCAGCTCGGTACCGGGACCCCTCCACTTT. The rearrangement joins TRBV5-1 to TRBJ1-6; D remains unclear. This CDR3 contains 12 residues. V was trimmed by 3 bases and J by 12 bases, leaving 10 bases between them. Germline CDR1 reads SGHRS; CDR2 reads YFSETQ.

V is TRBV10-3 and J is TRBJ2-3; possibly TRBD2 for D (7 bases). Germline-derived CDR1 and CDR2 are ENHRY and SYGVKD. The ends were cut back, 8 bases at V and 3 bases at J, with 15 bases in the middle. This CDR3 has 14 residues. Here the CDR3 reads CAIGGGGPTDTQYF. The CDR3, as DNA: TGTGCCATCGGAGGCGGGGGCCCGACAGATACGCAGTATTTT.

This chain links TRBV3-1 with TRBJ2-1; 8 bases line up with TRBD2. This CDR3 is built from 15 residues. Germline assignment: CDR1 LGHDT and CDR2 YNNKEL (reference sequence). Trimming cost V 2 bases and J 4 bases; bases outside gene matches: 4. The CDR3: CASSQISGAYNEQFF. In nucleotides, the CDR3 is TGTGCCAGCAGCCAAATTAGCGGGGCTTACAATGAGCAGTTCTTC.

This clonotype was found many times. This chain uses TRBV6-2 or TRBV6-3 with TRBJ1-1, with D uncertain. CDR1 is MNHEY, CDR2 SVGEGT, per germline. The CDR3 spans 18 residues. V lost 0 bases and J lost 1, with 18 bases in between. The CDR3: CASSYSTGSGVENTEAFF. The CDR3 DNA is TGTGCCAGCAGTTACTCGACCGGATCGGGAGTGGAGAACACTGAAGCTTTCTTT.

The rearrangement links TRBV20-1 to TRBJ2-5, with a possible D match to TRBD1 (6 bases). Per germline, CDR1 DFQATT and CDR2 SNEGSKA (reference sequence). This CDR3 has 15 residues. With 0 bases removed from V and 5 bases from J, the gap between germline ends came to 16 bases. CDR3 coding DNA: TGCAGTGCTAGAGACTCTGTCAGGGGCTGGGAGACCCAGTACTTC. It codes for CSARDSVRGWETQYF.

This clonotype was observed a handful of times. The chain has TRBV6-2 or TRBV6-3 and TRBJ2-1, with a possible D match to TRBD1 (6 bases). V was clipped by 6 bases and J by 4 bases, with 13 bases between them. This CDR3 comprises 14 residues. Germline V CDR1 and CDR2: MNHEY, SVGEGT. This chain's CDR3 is CASSPGQDYNEQFF. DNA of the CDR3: TGTGCCAGCAGCCCGGGACAAGATTACAATGAGCAGTTCTTC.

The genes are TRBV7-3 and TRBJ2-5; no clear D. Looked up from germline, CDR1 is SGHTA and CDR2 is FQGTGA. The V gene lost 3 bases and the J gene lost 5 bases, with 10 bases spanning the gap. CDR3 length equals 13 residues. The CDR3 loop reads CASSFRQGETQYF. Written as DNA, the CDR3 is TGTGCCAGCAGCTTCCGCCAAGGGGAGACCCAGTACTTC. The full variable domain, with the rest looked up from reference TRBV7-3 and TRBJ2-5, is GAGVSQTPSNKVTEKGKYVELRCDPISGHTALYWYRQSLGQGPEFLIYFQGTGAADDSGLPNDRFFAVRPEGSVSTLKIQRTERGDSAVYLCASSFRQGETQYFGPGTRLLVL.

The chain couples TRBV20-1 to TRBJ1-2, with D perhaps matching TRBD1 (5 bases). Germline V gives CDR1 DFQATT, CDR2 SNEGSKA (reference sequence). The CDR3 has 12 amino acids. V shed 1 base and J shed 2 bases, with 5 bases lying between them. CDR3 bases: TGCAGTGCTAGAGGACAGAACTATGGCTACACCTTC. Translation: CSARGQNYGYTF.

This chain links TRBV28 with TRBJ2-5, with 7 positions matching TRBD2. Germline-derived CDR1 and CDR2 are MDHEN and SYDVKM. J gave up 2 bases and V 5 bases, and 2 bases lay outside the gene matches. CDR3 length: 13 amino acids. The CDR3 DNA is TGTGCCAGCAGTCCAGCGGGGCAAGAGACCCAGTACTTC. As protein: CASSPAGQETQYF.

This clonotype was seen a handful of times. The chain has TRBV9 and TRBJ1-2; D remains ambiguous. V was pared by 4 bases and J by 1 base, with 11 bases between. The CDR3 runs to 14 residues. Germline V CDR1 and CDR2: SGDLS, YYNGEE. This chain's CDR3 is CASSPQNLNYGYTF. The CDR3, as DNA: TGTGCCAGCAGCCCACAGAATCTTAACTATGGCTACACCTTC.

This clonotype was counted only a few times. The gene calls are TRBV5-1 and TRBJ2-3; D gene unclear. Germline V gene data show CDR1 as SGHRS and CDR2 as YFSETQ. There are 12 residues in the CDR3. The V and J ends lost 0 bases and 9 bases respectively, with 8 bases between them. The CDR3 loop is CASSLGRRTQYF. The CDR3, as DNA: TGCGCCAGCAGCTTGGGACGGCGGACGCAGTATTTT.

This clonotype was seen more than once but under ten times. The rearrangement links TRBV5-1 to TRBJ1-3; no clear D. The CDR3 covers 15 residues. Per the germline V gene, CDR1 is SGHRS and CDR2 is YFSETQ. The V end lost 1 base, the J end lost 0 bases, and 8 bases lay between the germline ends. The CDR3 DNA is TGCGCCAGCAGCTTGACGGCAGCCTCTGGAAACACCATATATTTT. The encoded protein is CASSLTAASGNTIYF.

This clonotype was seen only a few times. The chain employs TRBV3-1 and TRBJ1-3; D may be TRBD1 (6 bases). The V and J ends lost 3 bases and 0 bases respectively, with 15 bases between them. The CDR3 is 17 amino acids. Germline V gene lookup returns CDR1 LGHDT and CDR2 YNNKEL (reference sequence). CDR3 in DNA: TGTGCCAGCAGCCACCTTGGACAGATGACCTCTGGAAACACCATATATTTT. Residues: CASSHLGQMTSGNTIYF.

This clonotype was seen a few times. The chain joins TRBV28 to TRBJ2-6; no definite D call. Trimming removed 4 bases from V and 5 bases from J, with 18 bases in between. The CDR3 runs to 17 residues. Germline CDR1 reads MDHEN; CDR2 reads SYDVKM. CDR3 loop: CASSYASPSPRANVLTF. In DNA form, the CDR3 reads TGTGCCAGCAGTTACGCTTCCCCCAGTCCCAGGGCCAACGTCCTGACTTTC.

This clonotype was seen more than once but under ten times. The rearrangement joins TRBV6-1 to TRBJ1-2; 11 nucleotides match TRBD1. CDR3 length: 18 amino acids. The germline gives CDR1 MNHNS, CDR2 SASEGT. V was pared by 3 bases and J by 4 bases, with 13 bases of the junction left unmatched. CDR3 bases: TGTGCCAGCAGTGATATTCGGTGGACAGGGGGCAAGGGCTATGGCTACACCTTC. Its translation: CASSDIRWTGGKGYGYTF.

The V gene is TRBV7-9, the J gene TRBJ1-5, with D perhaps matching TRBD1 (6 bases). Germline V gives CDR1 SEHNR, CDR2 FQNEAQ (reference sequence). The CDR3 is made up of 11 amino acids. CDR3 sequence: CAQWGAQPQHF. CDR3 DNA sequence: TGTGCTCAATGGGGGGCCCAGCCCCAGCATTTT.

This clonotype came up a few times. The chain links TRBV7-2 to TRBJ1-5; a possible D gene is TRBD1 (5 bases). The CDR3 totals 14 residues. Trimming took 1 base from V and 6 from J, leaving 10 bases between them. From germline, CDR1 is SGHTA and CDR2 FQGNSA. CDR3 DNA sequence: TGTGCCAGCAGCTTAGGGTCAGGGCTTCAGCCCCAGCATTTT. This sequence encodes CASSLGSGLQPQHF. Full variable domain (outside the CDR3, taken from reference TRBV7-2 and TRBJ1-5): GAGVSQSPSNKVTEKGKDVELRCDPISGHTALYWYRQSLGQGLEFLIYFQGNSAPDKSGLPSDRFSAERTGGSVSTLTIQRTQQEDSAVYLCASSLGSGLQPQHFGDGTRLSIL.